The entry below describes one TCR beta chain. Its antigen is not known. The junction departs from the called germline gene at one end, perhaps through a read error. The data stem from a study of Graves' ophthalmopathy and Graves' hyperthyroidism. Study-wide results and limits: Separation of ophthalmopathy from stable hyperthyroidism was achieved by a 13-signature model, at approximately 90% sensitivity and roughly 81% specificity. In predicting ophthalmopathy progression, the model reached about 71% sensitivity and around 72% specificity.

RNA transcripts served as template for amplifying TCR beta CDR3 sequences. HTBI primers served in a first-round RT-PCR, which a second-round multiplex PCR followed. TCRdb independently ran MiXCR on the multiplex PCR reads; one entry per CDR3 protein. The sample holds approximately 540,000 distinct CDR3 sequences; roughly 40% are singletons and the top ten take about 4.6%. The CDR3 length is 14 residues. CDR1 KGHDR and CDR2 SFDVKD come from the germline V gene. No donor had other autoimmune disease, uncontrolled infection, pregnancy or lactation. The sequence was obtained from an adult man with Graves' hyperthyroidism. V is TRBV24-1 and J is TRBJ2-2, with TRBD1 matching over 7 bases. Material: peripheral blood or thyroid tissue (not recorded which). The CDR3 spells CATSDLGTVGELLF. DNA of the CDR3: TGTGCCACCAGTGATTTGGGGACAGTAGGTGAGCTGCTTTTT.